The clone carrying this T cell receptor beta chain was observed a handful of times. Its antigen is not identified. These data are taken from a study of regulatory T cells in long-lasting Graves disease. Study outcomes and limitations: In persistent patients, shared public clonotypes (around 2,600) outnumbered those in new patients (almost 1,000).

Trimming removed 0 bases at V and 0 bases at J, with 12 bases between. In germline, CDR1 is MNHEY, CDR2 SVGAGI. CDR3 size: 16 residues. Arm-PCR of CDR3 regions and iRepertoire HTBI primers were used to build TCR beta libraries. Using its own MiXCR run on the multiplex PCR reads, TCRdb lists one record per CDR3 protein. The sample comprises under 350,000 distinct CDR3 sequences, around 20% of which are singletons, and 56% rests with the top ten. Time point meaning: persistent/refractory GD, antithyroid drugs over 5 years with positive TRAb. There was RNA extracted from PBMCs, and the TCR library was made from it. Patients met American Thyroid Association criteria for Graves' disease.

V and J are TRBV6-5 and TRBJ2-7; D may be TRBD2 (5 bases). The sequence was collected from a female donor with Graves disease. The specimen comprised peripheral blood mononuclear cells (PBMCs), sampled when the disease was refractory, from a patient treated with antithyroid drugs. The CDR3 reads CASSYSIVAYSYEQYF. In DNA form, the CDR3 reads TGTGCCAGCAGTTACTCGATAGTAGCGTACTCCTACGAGCAGTACTTC.